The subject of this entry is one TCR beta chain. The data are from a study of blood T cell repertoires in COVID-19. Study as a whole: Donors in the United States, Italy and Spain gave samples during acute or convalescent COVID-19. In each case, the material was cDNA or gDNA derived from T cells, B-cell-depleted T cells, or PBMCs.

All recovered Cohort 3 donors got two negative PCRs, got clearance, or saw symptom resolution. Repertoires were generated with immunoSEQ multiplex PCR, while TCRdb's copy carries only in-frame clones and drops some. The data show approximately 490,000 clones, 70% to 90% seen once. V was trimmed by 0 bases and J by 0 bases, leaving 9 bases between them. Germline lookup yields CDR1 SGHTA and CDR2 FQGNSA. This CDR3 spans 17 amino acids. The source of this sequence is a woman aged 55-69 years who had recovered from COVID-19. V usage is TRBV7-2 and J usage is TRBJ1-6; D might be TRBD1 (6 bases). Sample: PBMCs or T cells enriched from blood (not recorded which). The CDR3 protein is CASSLALQGSYNSPLHF. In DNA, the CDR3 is TGTGCCAGCAGCTTAGCCCTACAGGGCTCCTATAATTCACCCCTCCACTTT.